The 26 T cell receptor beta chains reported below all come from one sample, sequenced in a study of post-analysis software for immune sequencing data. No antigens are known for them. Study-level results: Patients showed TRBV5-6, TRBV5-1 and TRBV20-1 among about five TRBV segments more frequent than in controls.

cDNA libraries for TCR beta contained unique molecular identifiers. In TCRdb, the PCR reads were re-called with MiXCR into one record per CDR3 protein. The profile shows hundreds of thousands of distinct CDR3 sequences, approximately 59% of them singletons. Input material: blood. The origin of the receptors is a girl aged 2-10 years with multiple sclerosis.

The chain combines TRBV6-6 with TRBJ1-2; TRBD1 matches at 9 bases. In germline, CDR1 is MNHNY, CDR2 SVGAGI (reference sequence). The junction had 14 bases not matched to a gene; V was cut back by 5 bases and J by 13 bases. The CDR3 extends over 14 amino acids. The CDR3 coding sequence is TGTGCCAGCAGTCCACCCTCCGGGACAGGGCTTTGCACCTTC. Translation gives CASSPPSGTGLCTF.

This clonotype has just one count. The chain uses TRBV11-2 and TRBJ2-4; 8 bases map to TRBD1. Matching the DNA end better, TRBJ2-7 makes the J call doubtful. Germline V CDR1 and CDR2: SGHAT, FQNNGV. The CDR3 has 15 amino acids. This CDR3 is CASSFRGTGDYEQYF. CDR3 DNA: TGTGCCAGCAGCTTCCGTGGGACAGGAGACTACGAGCAGTACTTC.

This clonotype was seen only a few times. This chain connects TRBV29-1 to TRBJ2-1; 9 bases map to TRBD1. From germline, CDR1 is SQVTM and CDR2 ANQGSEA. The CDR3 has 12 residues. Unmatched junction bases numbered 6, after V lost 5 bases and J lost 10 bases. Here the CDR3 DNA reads TGCAGCGTTATCGGGACAGGGAACGAGCAGTTCTTC. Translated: CSVIGTGNEQFF.

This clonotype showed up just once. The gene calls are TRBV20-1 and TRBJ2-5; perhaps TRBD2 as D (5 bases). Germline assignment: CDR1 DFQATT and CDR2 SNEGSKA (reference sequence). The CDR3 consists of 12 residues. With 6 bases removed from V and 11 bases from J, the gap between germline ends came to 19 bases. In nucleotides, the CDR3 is TGCAGTGCCCAGAGGCCCGGCTGGGAGCAGTACTTC. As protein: CSAQRPGWEQYF.

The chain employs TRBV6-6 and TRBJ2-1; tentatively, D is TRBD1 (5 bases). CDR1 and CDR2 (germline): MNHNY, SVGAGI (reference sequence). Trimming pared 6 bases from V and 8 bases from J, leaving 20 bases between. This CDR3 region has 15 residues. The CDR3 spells CASSTGIGAFDEQFF. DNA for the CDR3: TGTGCCAGCAGCACAGGAATAGGGGCTTTCGATGAGCAGTTCTTC.

The CDR3 spells CASSEDGGGPDTQYF. CDR3 sequence (DNA): TGCGCCAGCAGTGAGGATGGGGGGGGACCAGATACGCAGTATTTT. This chain joins TRBV10-2 and TRBJ2-3; 7 bases fit TRBD2. The CDR3 is made up of 15 amino acids. Germline CDR1 WSHSY, CDR2 SAAADI. V gave up 2 bases and J gave up 4 bases; unmatched junction bases: 6.

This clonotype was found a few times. In DNA form, the CDR3 reads TGTGCCAGCAGTGAATCCCCCGGGGAGCTGTTTTTT. It yields the protein CASSESPGELFF. The V gene is TRBV25-1, the J gene TRBJ2-2; D not certain. Trimming took 1 base from V and 6 from J, leaving 3 bases between them. CDR1 and CDR2 from the germline V gene are MGHDK and SYGVNS. This CDR3 comprises 12 residues.

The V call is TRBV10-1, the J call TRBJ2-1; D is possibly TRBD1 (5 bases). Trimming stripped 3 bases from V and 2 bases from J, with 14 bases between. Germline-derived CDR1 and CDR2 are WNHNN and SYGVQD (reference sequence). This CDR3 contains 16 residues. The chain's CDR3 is CASSDPDSKPYNEQFF. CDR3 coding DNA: TGCGCCAGCAGTGACCCCGACAGTAAACCCTACAATGAGCAGTTCTTC.

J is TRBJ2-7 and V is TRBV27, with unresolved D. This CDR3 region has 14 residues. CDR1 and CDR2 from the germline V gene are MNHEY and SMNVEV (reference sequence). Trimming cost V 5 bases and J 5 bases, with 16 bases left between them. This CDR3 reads CASSPHRNFDEQYF. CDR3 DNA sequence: TGTGCCAGCAGTCCACACCGGAATTTTGACGAGCAGTACTTC.

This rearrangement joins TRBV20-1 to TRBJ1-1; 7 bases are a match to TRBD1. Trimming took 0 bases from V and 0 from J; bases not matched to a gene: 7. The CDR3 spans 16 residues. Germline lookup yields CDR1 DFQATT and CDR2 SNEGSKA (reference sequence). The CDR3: CSARDEGATMNTEAFF. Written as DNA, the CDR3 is TGCAGTGCTAGAGATGAGGGGGCTACTATGAACACTGAAGCTTTCTTT.

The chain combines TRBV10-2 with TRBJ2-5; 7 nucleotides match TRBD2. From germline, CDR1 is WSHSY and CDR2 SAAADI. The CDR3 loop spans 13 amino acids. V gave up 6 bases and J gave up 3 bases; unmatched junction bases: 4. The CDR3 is CASRFAGEETQYF. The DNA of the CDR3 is TGCGCCAGCAGGTTCGCGGGGGAAGAGACCCAGTACTTC.

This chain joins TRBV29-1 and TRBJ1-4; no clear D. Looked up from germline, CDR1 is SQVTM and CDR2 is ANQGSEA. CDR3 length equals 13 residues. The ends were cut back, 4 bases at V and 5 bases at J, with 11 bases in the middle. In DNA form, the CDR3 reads TGCAGCGTTGTTAACGGCAGAAATGAAAAACTGTTTTTT. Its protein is CSVVNGRNEKLFF.

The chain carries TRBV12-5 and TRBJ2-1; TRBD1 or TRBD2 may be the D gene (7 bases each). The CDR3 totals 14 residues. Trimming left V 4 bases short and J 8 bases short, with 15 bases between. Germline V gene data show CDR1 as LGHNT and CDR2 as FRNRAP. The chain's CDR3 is CASGSPQGRDEQFF. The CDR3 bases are TGTGCTAGTGGTTCTCCACAGGGGAGGGATGAGCAGTTCTTC.

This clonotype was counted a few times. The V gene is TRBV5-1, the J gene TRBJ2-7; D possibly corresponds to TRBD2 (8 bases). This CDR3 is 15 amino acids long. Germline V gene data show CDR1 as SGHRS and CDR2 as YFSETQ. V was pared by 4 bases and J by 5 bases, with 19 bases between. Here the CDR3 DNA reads TGCGCCAGCAGCCGGGGGGGGACAGATGGCGACGAGCAGTACTTC. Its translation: CASSRGGTDGDEQYF.

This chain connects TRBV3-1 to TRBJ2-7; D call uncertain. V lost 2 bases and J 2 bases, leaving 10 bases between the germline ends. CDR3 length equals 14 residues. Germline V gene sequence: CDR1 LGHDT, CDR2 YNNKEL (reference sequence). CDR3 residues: CASSQLTDTYEQYF. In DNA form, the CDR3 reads TGTGCCAGCAGCCAACTAACGGATACCTACGAGCAGTACTTC.

The CDR3 nucleotides read TGTGCCAGCAGTTACTCGCTGTTTTCCGACAATGAGCAGTTCTTC. Its protein product is CASSYSLFSDNEQFF. The rearrangement uses TRBV6-5 and TRBJ2-1; no firm D call. The germline V gene has CDR1 MNHEY and CDR2 SVGAGI. Trimming left V 0 bases short and J 5 bases short, with 11 bases between. The CDR3 runs to 15 residues.

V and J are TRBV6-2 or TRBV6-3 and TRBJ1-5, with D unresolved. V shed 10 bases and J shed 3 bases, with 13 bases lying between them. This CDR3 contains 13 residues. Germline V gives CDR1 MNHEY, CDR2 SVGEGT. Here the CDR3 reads CATPGWNNQPQHF. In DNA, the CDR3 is TGTGCCACCCCCGGGTGGAACAATCAGCCCCAGCATTTT.

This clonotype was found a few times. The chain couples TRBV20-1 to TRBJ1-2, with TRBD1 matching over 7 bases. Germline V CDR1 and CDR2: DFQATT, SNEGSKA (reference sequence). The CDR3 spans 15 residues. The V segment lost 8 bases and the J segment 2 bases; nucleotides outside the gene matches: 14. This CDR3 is CSSMIRQGGNYGYTF. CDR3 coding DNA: TGCAGTTCCATGATCAGACAGGGCGGGAACTATGGCTACACCTTC.

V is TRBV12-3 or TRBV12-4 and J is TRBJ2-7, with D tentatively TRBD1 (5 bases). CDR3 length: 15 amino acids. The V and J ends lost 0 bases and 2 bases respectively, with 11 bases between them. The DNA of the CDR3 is TGTGCCAGCAGTTTAGCGCTAGGGGTGACCTACGAGCAGTACTTC. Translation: CASSLALGVTYEQYF.

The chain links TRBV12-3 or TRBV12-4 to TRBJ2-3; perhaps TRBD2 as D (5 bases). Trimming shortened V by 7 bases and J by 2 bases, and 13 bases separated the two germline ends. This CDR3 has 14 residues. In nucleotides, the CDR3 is TGTGCCAGCATGCCCGGGGAGACCACAGATACGCAGTATTTT. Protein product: CASMPGETTDTQYF.

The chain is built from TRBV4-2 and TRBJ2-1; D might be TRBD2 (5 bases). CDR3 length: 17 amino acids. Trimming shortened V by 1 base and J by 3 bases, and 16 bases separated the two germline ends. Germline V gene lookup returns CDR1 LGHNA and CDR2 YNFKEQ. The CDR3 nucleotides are TGTGCCAGCAGCCAAGCCCCCCACGGGGAAAGCTACAATGAGCAGTTCTTC. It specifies CASSQAPHGESYNEQFF.

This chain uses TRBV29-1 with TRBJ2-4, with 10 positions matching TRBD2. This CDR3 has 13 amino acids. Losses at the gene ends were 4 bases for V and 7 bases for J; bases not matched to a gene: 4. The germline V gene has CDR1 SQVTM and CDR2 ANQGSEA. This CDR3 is CSVALAGANIQYF. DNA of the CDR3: TGCAGCGTTGCCCTAGCGGGAGCTAACATTCAGTACTTC.

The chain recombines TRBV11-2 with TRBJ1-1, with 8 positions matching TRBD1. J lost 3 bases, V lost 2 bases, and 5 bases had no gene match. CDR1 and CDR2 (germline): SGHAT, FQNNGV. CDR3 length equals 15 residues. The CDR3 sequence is CASSLQGARDTEAFF. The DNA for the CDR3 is TGTGCCAGCAGCTTACAGGGGGCGAGGGACACTGAAGCTTTCTTT.

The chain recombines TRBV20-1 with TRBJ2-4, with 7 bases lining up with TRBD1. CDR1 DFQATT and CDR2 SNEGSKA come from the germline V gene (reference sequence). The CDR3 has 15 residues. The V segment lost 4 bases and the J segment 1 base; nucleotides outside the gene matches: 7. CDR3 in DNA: TGCAGTGCTACGACGACAGGGTTGGCCAAAAACATTCAGTACTTC. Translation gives CSATTTGLAKNIQYF.

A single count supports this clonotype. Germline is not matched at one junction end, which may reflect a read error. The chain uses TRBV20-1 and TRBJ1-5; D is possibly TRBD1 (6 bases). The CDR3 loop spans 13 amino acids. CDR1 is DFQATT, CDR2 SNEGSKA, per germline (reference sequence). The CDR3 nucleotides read TGCAGTGCTAGTTCCCAGGGGAATCATCCCCAGCATTTT. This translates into CSASSQGNHPQHF.

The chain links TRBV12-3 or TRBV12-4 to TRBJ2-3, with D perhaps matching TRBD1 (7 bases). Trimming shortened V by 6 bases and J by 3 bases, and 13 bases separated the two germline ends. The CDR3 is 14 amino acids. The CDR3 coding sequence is TGTGCCAGCAGATACAGGGGAGGAACAGATACGCAGTATTTT. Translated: CASRYRGGTDTQYF.